The 26 T cell receptor beta chains listed next were all sequenced from one sample in a study of T-cell reconstitution after alpha-beta-depleted transplantation in children. Preparation of the TCRbeta library involved a method that used unique molecular identifiers. TCRdb re-called the PCR reads through MiXCR, storing one row per CDR3 protein. Among approximately 500,000 distinct CDR3 sequences listed, under 12% were seen once. The sequencing used PBMCs, collected before TCRalphabeta/CD19-depleted stem cell transplant. The receptors were sampled from a child aged 2 to 9 with inherited bone marrow failure, due to receive a stem cell transplant.

This clonotype was observed at least ten times. The chain joins TRBV30 to TRBJ2-7; D unclear. Trimming stripped 3 bases from V and 2 bases from J, with 11 bases between. The CDR3 has 13 amino acids. Germline V gene data show CDR1 as GTSNPN and CDR2 as SVGIG (reference sequence). The CDR3: CAWSLQITYEQYF. The CDR3 DNA sequence: TGTGCCTGGAGCCTACAGATCACCTACGAGCAGTACTTC.

The count of this clonotype is one. This likely traces to a read error, being one base from a far larger clone. This chain links TRBV20-1 with TRBJ2-5, with D unclear. This CDR3 has 10 amino acids. CDR1 is DFQATT and CDR2 is SNEGSKA in the germline V gene (reference sequence). Trimming took off 3 bases at V and 5 bases at J, with 4 bases between the two ends. CDR3 nucleotides: TGCAGTGCTAGGAGGGAGACCCAGTACTTC. Amino acid sequence: CSARRETQYF.

This clonotype was detected many times. The chain uses TRBV10-3 and TRBJ1-1; 7 nucleotides agree with TRBD1. This CDR3 has 11 amino acids. In germline, CDR1 is ENHRY, CDR2 SYGVKD. V shed 8 bases and J 6 bases; nucleotides not matched to a gene: 3. CDR3 amino acids: CAIQGTAEAFF. The CDR3, as DNA: TGTGCCATCCAAGGGACAGCTGAAGCTTTCTTT.

The table lists this clonotype with many counts. The V call is TRBV27, the J call TRBJ1-1; no firm D call. The CDR3 runs to 12 residues. V was pared by 3 bases and J by 5 bases, with 7 bases between. CDR1 is MNHEY, CDR2 SMNVEV, per germline (reference sequence). This CDR3 is CASSFVGTEAFF. The CDR3 DNA reads as TGTGCCAGCAGTTTTGTCGGGACTGAAGCTTTCTTT.

This clonotype was counted many times. This chain uses TRBV30 with TRBJ2-1; no reliable D call. Deletions cut 0 bases from V and 7 bases from J, with 4 bases between. The length of the CDR3 is 11 residues. CDR1 GTSNPN and CDR2 SVGIG come from the germline V gene (reference sequence). CDR3 loop: CAWSVRNEQFF. The CDR3 DNA is TGTGCCTGGAGTGTACGAAATGAGCAGTTCTTC.

This clonotype has ten or more counts. The chain joins TRBV7-6 to TRBJ2-7; possibly TRBD1 for D (5 bases). The V end was cut by 5 bases, the J end by 4 bases, with 18 bases between. The CDR3 spans 15 residues. Germline V lookup: CDR1 SGHVS, CDR2 FNYEAQ. The DNA of the CDR3 is TGTGCCAGCAGCACAGCGCCTACAGGTTCATACGAGCAGTACTTC. Its protein is CASSTAPTGSYEQYF.

This clonotype was observed a few times. The chain carries TRBV4-3 and TRBJ2-7; no definite D call. Looked up from germline, CDR1 is LGHNA and CDR2 is YSLEER. The CDR3 is made up of 16 amino acids. Trimming removed 1 base from V and 3 bases from J, with 16 bases in between. CDR3 residues: CASSQGRGVPYYEQYF. CDR3 DNA: TGCGCCAGCAGCCAAGGGCGAGGAGTCCCCTACTACGAGCAGTACTTC.

This clonotype has at least ten counts. J is TRBJ2-2 and V is TRBV4-3, with 8 positions matching TRBD1. J was trimmed by 4 bases and V by 4 bases; bases with no gene match: 8. The CDR3 is 16 residues long. The germline gives CDR1 LGHNA, CDR2 YSLEER. CDR3 in DNA: TGCGCCAGCAGCCTGCAGGGGGCGCGGGGCACCGGGGAGCTGTTTTTT. Encoded protein: CASSLQGARGTGELFF.

This clonotype has at least ten counts. This chain links TRBV7-2 with TRBJ2-7; D not certain. Germline CDR1 is SGHTA and CDR2 is FQGNSA. This CDR3 contains 14 residues. V lost 2 bases to trimming and J lost 2 bases, with 10 bases between them. The CDR3, as DNA: TGTGCCAGCAGCTTACTCTTACCTCCCTACGAGCAGTACTTC. Protein product: CASSLLLPPYEQYF.

The table lists this clonotype with many counts. This chain links TRBV4-2 with TRBJ2-2; no firm D call. Deletions cut 1 base from V and 1 base from J, with 7 bases between. The germline gives CDR1 LGHNA, CDR2 YNFKEQ. This CDR3 region has 15 residues. The CDR3: CASSQGSWNTGELFF. The CDR3 coding sequence is TGTGCCAGCAGCCAAGGATCTTGGAACACCGGGGAGCTGTTTTTT.

This clonotype appeared a few times. The chain couples TRBV19 to TRBJ2-7; 9 nucleotides line up with TRBD2. After removal of 3 bases from V and 4 bases from J, the junction contained 4 bases not matched to a gene. Germline assignment: CDR1 LNHDA and CDR2 SQIVND (reference sequence). The length of the CDR3 is 14 residues. CDR3 DNA sequence: TGTGCCAGTAGTATCTCTAGCGGGATATACGAGCAGTACTTC. This gives the protein CASSISSGIYEQYF.

This clonotype was seen repeatedly, ten times or more. This chain uses TRBV28 with TRBJ2-3; D might be TRBD1 or TRBD2, each matching 5 bases. V lost 0 bases and J lost 3, with 28 bases in between. The CDR3 is 21 residues long. Germline V lookup: CDR1 MDHEN, CDR2 SYDVKM. In nucleotides, the CDR3 is TGTGCCAGCAGTTTATGGGTAAAACGCTCAAACCGGGACCAGGATACAGATACGCAGTATTTT. This sequence encodes CASSLWVKRSNRDQDTDTQYF. The full variable domain, with the rest looked up from reference TRBV28 and TRBJ2-3, is DVKVTQSSRYLVKRTGEKVFLECVQDMDHENMFWYRQDPGLGLRLIYFSYDVKMKEKGDIPEGYSVSREKKERFSLILESASTNQTSMYLCASSLWVKRSNRDQDTDTQYFGPGTRLTVL.

There are many counts of this clonotype. The CDR3 loop is CASSSGLAGFNEQFF. CDR3 nucleotide sequence: TGTGCCAGCAGTTCCGGACTAGCGGGGTTCAATGAGCAGTTCTTC. The chain employs TRBV27 and TRBJ2-1; 12 nucleotides match TRBD2. Germline trimming cut 4 bases from V and 6 bases from J; bases unmatched to any gene: 4. The length of the CDR3 is 15 residues. CDR1 and CDR2 from the germline V gene are MNHEY and SMNVEV (reference sequence).

Remarks on this clonotype: Possible read error: a much larger clone is one base away. The rearrangement joins TRBV14 to TRBJ2-7; 7 bases line up with TRBD1. The CDR3 loop spans 15 amino acids. Looked up from germline, CDR1 is SGHDN and CDR2 is FVKESK. As DNA, the CDR3 is TGTGCCAGCAGCCAAGGACAGGGTGGTTCCTACGGGCAGTACTTC. Translated, it gives CASSQGQGGSYGQYF.

This clonotype was counted ten times or more. The chain combines TRBV7-2 with TRBJ2-7, with 11 nucleotides matching TRBD1. The V gene end was trimmed by 5 bases and the J gene end by 3 bases; junction bases not matched to a gene: 6. Germline CDR1 reads SGHTA; CDR2 reads FQGNSA. CDR3 size: 15 residues. The CDR3 is CASSISGTGGYEQYF. CDR3 sequence (DNA): TGTGCCAGCAGCATTAGCGGGACAGGGGGCTACGAGCAGTACTTC.

This clonotype was observed at least ten times. The genes are TRBV12-3 or TRBV12-4 and TRBJ2-1, with D perhaps assigned TRBD1 or TRBD2 (6 bases each). The V end lost 1 base, the J end lost 6 bases, and 10 bases lay between the germline ends. The CDR3 length is 14 residues. Here the CDR3 reads CASSLGGGPNEQFF. Here the CDR3 DNA reads TGTGCCAGCAGTTTAGGAGGGGGGCCCAATGAGCAGTTCTTC.

In its sample, this clonotype was seen many times. This chain joins TRBV19 and TRBJ2-2; 15 bases line up with TRBD2. V was pared by 5 bases and J by 3 bases, with 1 base of the junction left unmatched. CDR3 length: 16 amino acids. CDR1 and CDR2 (germline): LNHDA, SQIVND (reference sequence). The CDR3 reads CASSGLAGGYTGELFF. The CDR3 coding sequence is TGTGCCAGTAGTGGACTAGCGGGAGGGTACACCGGGGAGCTGTTTTTT.

This clonotype appeared many times. CDR3 DNA: TGCGCCAGCAGCCCCGGACTAGCGGGATTCTCAGATACGCAGTATTTT. Protein: CASSPGLAGFSDTQYF. The V gene is TRBV10-1, the J gene TRBJ2-3, with TRBD2 matching over 12 bases. The germline V gene encodes CDR1 WNHNN and CDR2 SYGVQD (reference sequence). J lost 4 bases, V lost 6 bases, and 8 bases had no gene match. This CDR3 is 16 amino acids long.

The gene calls are TRBV20-1 and TRBJ2-1; 7 bases fit TRBD2. The CDR3 spans 14 residues. The germline gives CDR1 DFQATT, CDR2 SNEGSKA (reference sequence). Losses at the gene ends were 0 bases for V and 3 bases for J; bases not matched to a gene: 2. The CDR3 here is CSARDGGVYNEQFF. DNA for the CDR3: TGCAGTGCTAGAGATGGGGGGGTCTACAATGAGCAGTTCTTC.

This clonotype was observed at least ten times. J is TRBJ2-7 and V is TRBV20-1; D gene uncertain. The CDR3 covers 13 residues. In germline, CDR1 is DFQATT, CDR2 SNEGSKA (reference sequence). The V end was cut by 3 bases, the J end by 4 bases, with 13 bases between. The CDR3 sequence is CSASGYRYYEQYF. CDR3 in DNA: TGCAGTGCTAGCGGGTATAGATATTACGAGCAGTACTTC.

This clonotype was counted at least ten times. This rearrangement joins TRBV7-9 to TRBJ2-1; 8 bases map to TRBD2. The CDR3 has 14 residues. The ends lost 8 bases at V and 7 bases at J; junction bases unmatched: 10. Germline CDR1 SEHNR, CDR2 FQNEAQ (reference sequence). In nucleotides, the CDR3 is TGTGCCAGCTTCCGGGAGGGAGAGGGGAATGAGCAGTTCTTC. This translates into CASFREGEGNEQFF.

The table lists this clonotype with many counts. The chain joins TRBV7-2 to TRBJ2-3, with D possibly matching TRBD2 (5 bases). Germline V CDR1 and CDR2: SGHTA, FQGNSA. V shed 8 bases and J shed 2 bases, with 11 bases lying between them. The CDR3 runs to 13 residues. The CDR3 nucleotides read TGTGCCAGCCCCAGCGGTTACACAGATACGCAGTATTTT. This sequence encodes CASPSGYTDTQYF.

The chain combines TRBV4-3 with TRBJ2-1, with D unresolved. Germline loops: CDR1 LGHNA, CDR2 YSLEER. V dropped 0 bases and J dropped 7 bases, with 10 bases sitting between them. This CDR3 spans 14 amino acids. The CDR3 nucleotides read TGCGCCAGCAGCCAAGATCCTCGTGGAAATGAGCAGTTCTTC. This sequence encodes CASSQDPRGNEQFF.

The table lists this clonotype with many counts. The chain is built from TRBV12-3 or TRBV12-4 and TRBJ2-2, with D tentatively TRBD2 (5 bases). Trimming pared 3 bases from V and 7 bases from J, leaving 9 bases between. The CDR3 extends over 13 amino acids. The CDR3 spells CASSLVRVGELFF. Here the CDR3 DNA reads TGTGCCAGCAGTTTGGTGCGGGTCGGGGAGCTGTTTTTT.

This clonotype was detected only a few times. The V gene is TRBV12-3 or TRBV12-4, the J gene TRBJ2-7; TRBD1 matches 7 bases. The CDR3 runs to 12 residues. V lost 10 bases and J lost 11; bases outside the gene matches: 14. CDR3: CANGLGQRPEYF. The CDR3 DNA reads as TGTGCCAACGGTCTGGGACAGAGGCCGGAGTACTTC.

This clonotype was counted many times. The chain combines TRBV20-1 with TRBJ2-7; TRBD2 matches 8 bases. Trimming took 3 bases from V and 3 from J; bases not matched to a gene: 10. Germline-derived CDR1 and CDR2 are DFQATT and SNEGSKA (reference sequence). The CDR3 consists of 15 residues. Here the CDR3 reads CSASPGGDTDYEQYF. In DNA, the CDR3 is TGCAGTGCTAGCCCGGGGGGGGACACTGACTACGAGCAGTACTTC.